This T cell receptor (beta chain) was documented in a study of cytomegalovirus exposure and HLA in healthy donors. Points from the study as a whole: The authors later linked a missense DCLRE1C variant to TCR beta V- and J-gene trimming.

Remarks on this clone: Its antigen is currently unknown.

Amplification used 60 Vbeta primers and 13 Jbeta primers. TCRdb's table, derived via immunoSEQ multiplex PCR, lists solely in-frame clones and lacks some. Its table lists roughly 150,000 clones. Germline V gives CDR1 LNHNV, CDR2 YYDKDF (reference sequence). The V gene end was trimmed by 4 bases and the J gene end by 2 bases; junction bases not matched to a gene: 4. This CDR3 is 15 amino acids long. The V gene is TRBV15, the J gene TRBJ2-3; the match to TRBD2 covers 9 bases. The sequencing input was PBMCs. This TCR was sampled from a woman in her 50s in good health and CMV-seronegative. CDR3 sequence: CATSKTSGITDTQYF. The CDR3 coding sequence is TGTGCCACCAGCAAGACTAGCGGAATCACAGATACGCAGTATTTT.